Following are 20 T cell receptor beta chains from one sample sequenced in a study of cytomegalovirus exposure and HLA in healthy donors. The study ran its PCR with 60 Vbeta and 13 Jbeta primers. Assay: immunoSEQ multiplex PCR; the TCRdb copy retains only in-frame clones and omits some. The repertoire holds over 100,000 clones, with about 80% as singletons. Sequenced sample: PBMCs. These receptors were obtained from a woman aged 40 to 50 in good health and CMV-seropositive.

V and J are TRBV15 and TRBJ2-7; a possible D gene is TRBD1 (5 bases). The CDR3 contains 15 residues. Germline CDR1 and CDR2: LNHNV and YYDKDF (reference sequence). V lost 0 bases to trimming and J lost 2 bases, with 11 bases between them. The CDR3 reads CATSRDLRQTYEQYF. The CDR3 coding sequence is TGTGCCACCAGCAGAGATTTGAGACAGACCTACGAGCAGTACTTC.

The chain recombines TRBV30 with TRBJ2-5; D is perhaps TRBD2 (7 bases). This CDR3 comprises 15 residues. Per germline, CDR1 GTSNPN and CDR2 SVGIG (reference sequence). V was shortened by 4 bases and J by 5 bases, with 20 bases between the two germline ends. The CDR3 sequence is CAWNPLAGALETQYF. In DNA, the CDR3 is TGTGCCTGGAACCCGCTGGCGGGGGCCCTGGAGACCCAGTACTTC.

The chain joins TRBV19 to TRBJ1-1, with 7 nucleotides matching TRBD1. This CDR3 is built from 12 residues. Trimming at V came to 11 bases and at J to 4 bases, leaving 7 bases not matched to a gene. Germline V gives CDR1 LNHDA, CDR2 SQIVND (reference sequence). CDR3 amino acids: CAGKGGGTEAFF. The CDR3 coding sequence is TGTGCCGGTAAAGGGGGCGGCACTGAAGCTTTCTTT. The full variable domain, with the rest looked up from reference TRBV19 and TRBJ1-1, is DGGITQSPKYLFRKEGQNVTLSCEQNLNHDAMYWYRQDPGQGLRLIYYSQIVNDFQKGDIAEGYSVSREKKESFPLTVTSAQKNPTAFYLCAGKGGGTEAFFGQGTRLTVV.

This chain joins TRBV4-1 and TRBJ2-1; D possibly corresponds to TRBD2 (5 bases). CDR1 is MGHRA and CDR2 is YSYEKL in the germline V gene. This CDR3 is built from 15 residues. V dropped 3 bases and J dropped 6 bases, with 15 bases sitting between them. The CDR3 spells CASSHPALAGNEQFF. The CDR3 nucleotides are TGCGCCAGCAGCCACCCCGCCCTAGCAGGCAATGAGCAGTTCTTC.

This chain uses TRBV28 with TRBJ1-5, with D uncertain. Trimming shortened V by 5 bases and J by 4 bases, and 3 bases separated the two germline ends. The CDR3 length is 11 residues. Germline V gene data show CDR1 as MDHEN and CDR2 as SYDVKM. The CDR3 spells CASSQNQPQHF. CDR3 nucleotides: TGTGCCAGCAGTCAAAATCAGCCCCAGCATTTT.

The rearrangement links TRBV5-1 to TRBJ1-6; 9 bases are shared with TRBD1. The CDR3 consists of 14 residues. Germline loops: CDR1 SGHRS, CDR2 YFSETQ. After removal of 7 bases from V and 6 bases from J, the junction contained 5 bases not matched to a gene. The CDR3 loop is CASAQGAGNSPLHF. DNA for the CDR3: TGCGCCAGCGCACAGGGGGCTGGTAATTCACCCCTCCACTTT.

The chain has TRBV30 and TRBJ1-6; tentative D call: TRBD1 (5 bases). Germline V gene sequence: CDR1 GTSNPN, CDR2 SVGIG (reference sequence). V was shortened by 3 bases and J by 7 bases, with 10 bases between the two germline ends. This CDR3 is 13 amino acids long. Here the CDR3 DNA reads TGTGCCTGGAGCTCGGGACTCAATTCACCCCTCCACTTT. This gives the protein CAWSSGLNSPLHF.

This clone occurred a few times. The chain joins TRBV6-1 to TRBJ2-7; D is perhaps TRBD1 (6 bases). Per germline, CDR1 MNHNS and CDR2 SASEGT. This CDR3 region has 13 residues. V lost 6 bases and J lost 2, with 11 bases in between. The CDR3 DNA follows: TGTGCCAGCAGGAGACAGGCGCCCTACGAGCAGTACTTC. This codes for CASRRQAPYEQYF.

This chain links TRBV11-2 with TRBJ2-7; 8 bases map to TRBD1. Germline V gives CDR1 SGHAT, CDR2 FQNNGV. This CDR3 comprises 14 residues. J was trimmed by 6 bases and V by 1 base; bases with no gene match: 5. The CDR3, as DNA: TGTGCCAGCAGCTTAGGCAGGGGGCAAGGCGAGCAGTACTTC. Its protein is CASSLGRGQGEQYF.

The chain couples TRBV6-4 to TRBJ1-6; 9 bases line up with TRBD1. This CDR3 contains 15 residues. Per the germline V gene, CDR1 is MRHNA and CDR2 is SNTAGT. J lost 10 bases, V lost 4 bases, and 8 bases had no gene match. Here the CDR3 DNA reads TGTGCCAGCAGTGTGGCTGGGACAGGGTCCTCACCCCTCCACTTT. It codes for CASSVAGTGSSPLHF.

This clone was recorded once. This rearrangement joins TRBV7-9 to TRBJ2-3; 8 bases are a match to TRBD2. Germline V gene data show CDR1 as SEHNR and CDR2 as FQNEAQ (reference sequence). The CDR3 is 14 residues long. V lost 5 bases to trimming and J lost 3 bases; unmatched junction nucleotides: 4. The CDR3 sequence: CASSPRGDTDTQYF. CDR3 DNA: TGTGCCAGCAGCCCGCGGGGGGATACAGATACGCAGTATTTT.

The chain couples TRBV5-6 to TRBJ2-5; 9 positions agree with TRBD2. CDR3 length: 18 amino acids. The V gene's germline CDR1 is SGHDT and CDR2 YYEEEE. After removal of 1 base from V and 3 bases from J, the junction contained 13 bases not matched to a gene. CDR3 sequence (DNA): TGTGCCAGCAGCTTGTTTGCGGGGGGGGGTCGGCTTGAAGAGACCCAGTACTTC. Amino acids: CASSLFAGGGRLEETQYF.

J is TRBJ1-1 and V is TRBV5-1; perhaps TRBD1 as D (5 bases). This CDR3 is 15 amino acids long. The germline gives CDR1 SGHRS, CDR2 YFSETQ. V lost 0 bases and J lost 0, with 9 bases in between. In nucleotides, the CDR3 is TGCGCCAGCAGCTTGGCCCTGACAGTGAACACTGAAGCTTTCTTT. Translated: CASSLALTVNTEAFF.

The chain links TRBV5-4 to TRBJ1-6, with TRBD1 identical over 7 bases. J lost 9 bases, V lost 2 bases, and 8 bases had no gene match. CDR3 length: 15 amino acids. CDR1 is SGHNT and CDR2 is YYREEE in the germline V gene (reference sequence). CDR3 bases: TGTGCCAGCAGCTTAGTACCAGGGGGAGGTTCACCCCTCCACTTT. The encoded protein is CASSLVPGGGSPLHF.

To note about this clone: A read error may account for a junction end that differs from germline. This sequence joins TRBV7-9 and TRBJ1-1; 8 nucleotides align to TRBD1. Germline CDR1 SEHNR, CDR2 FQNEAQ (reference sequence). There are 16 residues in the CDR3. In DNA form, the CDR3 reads TGTTCCAGCAAGCCGCGTGTTCAGGGGGCAATCTCTGAAGCTTTCTTT. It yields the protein CSSKPRVQGAISEAFF.

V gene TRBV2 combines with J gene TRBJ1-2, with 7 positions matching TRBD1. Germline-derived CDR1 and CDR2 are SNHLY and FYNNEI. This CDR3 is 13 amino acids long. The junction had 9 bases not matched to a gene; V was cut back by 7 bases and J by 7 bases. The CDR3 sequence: CASNPDRESGYTF. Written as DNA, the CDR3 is TGTGCCAGCAACCCCGACAGGGAATCTGGCTACACCTTC.

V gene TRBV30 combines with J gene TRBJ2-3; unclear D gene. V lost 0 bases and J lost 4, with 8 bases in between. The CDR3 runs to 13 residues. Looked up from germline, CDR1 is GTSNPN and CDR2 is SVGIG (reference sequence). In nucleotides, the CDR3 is TGTGCCTGGAGTGTTTATAGCCCAGATACGCAGTATTTT. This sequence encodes CAWSVYSPDTQYF.

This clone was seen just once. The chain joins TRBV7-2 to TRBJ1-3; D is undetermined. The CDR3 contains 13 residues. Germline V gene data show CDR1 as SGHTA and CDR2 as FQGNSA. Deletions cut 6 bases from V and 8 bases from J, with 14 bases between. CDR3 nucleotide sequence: TGTGCCAGCAGGGCGGGAACCGTCGACACCATATATTTT. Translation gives CASRAGTVDTIYF.

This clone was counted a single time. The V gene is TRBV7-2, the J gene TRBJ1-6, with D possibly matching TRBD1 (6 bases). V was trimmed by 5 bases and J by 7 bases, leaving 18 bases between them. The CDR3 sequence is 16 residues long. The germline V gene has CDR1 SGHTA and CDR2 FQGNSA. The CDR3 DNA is TGTGCCAGCAGCATAAACGCGAGGACAGAGAATTCACCCCTCCACTTT. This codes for CASSINARTENSPLHF. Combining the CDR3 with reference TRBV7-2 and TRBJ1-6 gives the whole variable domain GAGVSQSPSNKVTEKGKDVELRCDPISGHTALYWYRQSLGQGLEFLIYFQGNSAPDKSGLPSDRFSAERTGGSVSTLTIQRTQQEDSAVYLCASSINARTENSPLHFGNGTRLTVT.

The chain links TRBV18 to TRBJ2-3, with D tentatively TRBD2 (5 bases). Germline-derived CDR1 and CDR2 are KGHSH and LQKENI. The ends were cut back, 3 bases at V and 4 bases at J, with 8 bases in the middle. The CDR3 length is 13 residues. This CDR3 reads CASSPSSPDTQYF. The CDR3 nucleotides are TGTGCCAGCTCACCTTCTAGCCCAGATACGCAGTATTTT. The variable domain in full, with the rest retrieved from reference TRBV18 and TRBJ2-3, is NAGVMQNPRHLVRRRGQEARLRCSPMKGHSHVYWYRQLPEEGLKFMVYLQKENIIDESGMPKERFSAEFPKEGPSILRIQQVVRGDSAAYFCASSPSSPDTQYFGPGTRLTVL.